This T cell receptor beta chain was found in a study of blood T cells in healthy people across ages. This clonotype was seen more than once but under ten times. What it binds is unknown. In each sample, at least 6 million PBMCs were isolated. The authors ran a second PCR of roughly 6 to 12 cycles using a sample-barcoded 5' primer and a J-beta primer mix. Carrying 12 random nucleotides, a template-switch adaptor labeled each individual cDNA molecule. TCRdb reprocessed the 5' RACE reads with MiXCR, giving one entry per CDR3 protein. Found here are about 830,000 distinct CDR3 sequences, approximately 65% of them singletons; the top ten hold around 30%. Deletions cut 4 bases from V and 2 bases from J, with 13 bases between. Germline V lookup: CDR1 MNHNS, CDR2 SASEGT. The CDR3 extends over 15 amino acids. Study-level points and caveats: In these data, TCR beta diversity tracked strongly with naive T cell percentage. While age rose, TCR beta diversity per million T cells dropped in a roughly linear way.

The chain couples TRBV6-1 to TRBJ2-3; TRBD2 might be the D (5 bases). The receptor comes from a man aged 30 to 45 in good health. Sequencing used blood. CDR3 bases: TGTGCCAGCAGTGTCACTAGTCTAGTCACAGATACGCAGTATTTT. Translated, it gives CASSVTSLVTDTQYF.